This T cell receptor beta chain originates from a study of T-cell reconstitution after alpha-beta-depleted transplantation in children. Overall study results and limits: T-cell counts and diversity at one year post-transplant came mainly from newly produced T cells.

V lost 1 base to trimming and J lost 4 bases, with 11 bases between them. The CDR3 length is 15 residues. Germline V lookup: CDR1 LGHNA, CDR2 YNFKEQ. To note about this clonotype: Its antigen remains unknown.

Researchers prepared the TCRbeta library using unique molecular identifiers, the study reports. TCRdb recomputed calls from the PCR reads with MiXCR, one row per CDR3 protein. The data contain 800,000 to 1,000,000 distinct CDR3 sequences, about 30% of them singletons. The rearrangement uses TRBV4-2 and TRBJ2-1; TRBD1 is a possible D gene (5 bases). The receptor was isolated from a boy younger than two who had a stem cell transplant for SCID, so the T cells may come from the graft donor. Sequenced material: PBMCs, mostly from graft donor cells, taken 360 days after TCRalphabeta/CD19-depleted stem cell transplant. CDR3: CASSQGPTVYNEQFF. The CDR3 region has the DNA TGTGCCAGCAGCCAAGGCCCGACAGTTTACAATGAGCAGTTCTTC.